A selection of T cell receptor beta chains follows, all from one sample in a study of cytomegalovirus exposure and HLA in healthy donors. The assay was immunoSEQ multiplex PCR, and TCRdb's table has in-frame clones only and misses some. The profile shows 110,000 or so clones, around 80% of them singletons. The sequencing sample was made of PBMCs. The receptors stem from a male donor in good health and CMV-seronegative. Both conserved end residues are part of each CDR3. Each record gives: clone size, V gene, J gene, D gene, CDR3 DNA, CDR3 protein. A D gene is named only where the DNA matches it firmly. Clone size is shown for a subset of rows, as once, few, many or a class of expanded clone.

size: few; V: TRBV5-4; J: TRBJ2-3; D: .; DNA: TGTGCCAGCAGCTCCGGAGGAACAGATACGCAGTATTTT; CDR3: CASSSGGTDTQYF
size: .; V: TRBV27; J: TRBJ2-1; D: TRBD2; DNA: TGTGCCAGCAGTCGTAGCGGGAGCCGGAATGAGCAGTTCTTC; CDR3: CASSRSGSRNEQFF
size: .; V: TRBV10-3; J: TRBJ2-1; D: TRBD2; DNA: TGTGCCATCAGAACGTCGGGACTAGGAGACAATGAGCAGTTCTTC; CDR3: CAIRTSGLGDNEQFF
size: .; V: TRBV7-3; J: TRBJ2-3; D: TRBD2; DNA: TGTGCCAGCAGCTTAGGGCGGGAGTTTAGAGATACGCAGTATTTT; CDR3: CASSLGREFRDTQYF
size: .; V: TRBV19; J: TRBJ2-7; D: .; DNA: TGTGCCAGCGGAACAGGGATGGGCGAGCAGTACTTC; CDR3: CASGTGMGEQYF
size: once; V: TRBV19; J: TRBJ1-1; D: .; DNA: TGTGCCAGTAGTCCTAGGGCAGGGGAAAGGACTGAAGCTTTCTTT; CDR3: CASSPRAGERTEAFF
size: .; V: TRBV5-1; J: TRBJ2-5; D: .; DNA: TGCGCCAGCAGCTTGCCCACAGGGAGACAAGAGACCCAGTACTTC; CDR3: CASSLPTGRQETQYF
size: .; V: TRBV11-3; J: TRBJ1-1; D: TRBD1; DNA: TGTGCCAGCAGCTTAGGACCCGGGACAGGGGGCGATTCGGCCACTGAAGCTTTCTTT; CDR3: CASSLGPGTGGDSATEAFF
size: .; V: TRBV11-3; J: TRBJ2-5; D: .; DNA: TGTGCCAGCAGCTGGGGGGACAGCGCGGGGACCCAGTACTTC; CDR3: CASSWGDSAGTQYF
size: .; V: TRBV7-9; J: TRBJ2-7; D: TRBD1; DNA: TGCGCCAGCAGCCCAAGCGTGGGGACAGGGGGCAGCAAGCAGTACTTC; CDR3: CASSPSVGTGGSKQYF
size: .; V: TRBV7-9; J: TRBJ1-2; D: .; DNA: TGTGCCAGCAGCTTAGGCCCGACGGAGGCCTTTAACTATGGCTACACCTTC; CDR3: CASSLGPTEAFNYGYTF
size: .; V: TRBV7-6; J: TRBJ2-5; D: TRBD2; DNA: TGTGCCAGCAGCTTAGGCGGACTAGCGGACGTTGAGACCCAGTACTTC; CDR3: CASSLGGLADVETQYF
size: .; V: TRBV7-2; J: TRBJ2-1; D: TRBD1; DNA: TGTGCCAGCAGCTTACAGGGGGCGTTGGGCAATGAGCAGTTCTTC; CDR3: CASSLQGALGNEQFF
size: .; V: TRBV6-5; J: TRBJ1-1; D: TRBD1; DNA: TGTGCCAGCAGTGAAGACAGGGGCACTGAAGCTTTCTTT; CDR3: CASSEDRGTEAFF
size: .; V: TRBV18; J: TRBJ1-4; D: .; DNA: TGTGCCAGCTCACCTGAGACGGGGAATGAAAAACTGTTTTTT; CDR3: CASSPETGNEKLFF
size: few; V: TRBV6-5; J: TRBJ1-1; D: .; DNA: TGTGCCAGCAGTTACACAGGGAGTGGGACTGAAGCTTTCTTT; CDR3: CASSYTGSGTEAFF
size: .; V: TRBV15; J: TRBJ2-7; D: .; DNA: TGTGCCACCAGCAGAGACGGGTACGAGCAGTACTTC; CDR3: CATSRDGYEQYF
size: once; V: TRBV7-9; J: TRBJ2-2; D: .; DNA: TGTGCCAGCAGCGGAAAGGGGCCCCTCCCCCTGTTTTTT; CDR3: CASSGKGPLPLFF
size: .; V: TRBV10-2; J: TRBJ2-1; D: .; DNA: TGCGCCAGCAGGGAGACGGGTAGCTCCTACAATGAGCAGTTCTTC; CDR3: CASRETGSSYNEQFF
size: .; V: TRBV28; J: TRBJ2-7; D: TRBD1; DNA: TGTGCCAGCAGGGGGGACAGGGCCTCCTACGAGCAGTACTTC; CDR3: CASRGDRASYEQYF
size: once; V: TRBV2; J: TRBJ2-7; D: TRBD1; DNA: TGTGCCAGCAGTGAGAGAAGGGGGCAGCAGTACTTC; CDR3: CASSERRGQQYF
size: once; V: TRBV27; J: TRBJ2-7; D: .; DNA: TGTGCCAGCAGTTCCCGAGGAGGGCAAGGGTCCTACGAGCAGTACTTC; CDR3: CASSSRGGQGSYEQYF
size: .; V: TRBV25-1; J: TRBJ1-5; D: .; DNA: TGTGCCAGCAGGGAGGAGGGGTGGAATCAGCCCCAGCATTTT; CDR3: CASREEGWNQPQHF
size: .; V: TRBV7-2; J: TRBJ2-7; D: .; DNA: TGTGCCAGCAGCTTAGCCACAGCAGCGGGCGAGCAGTACTTC; CDR3: CASSLATAAGEQYF
size: .; V: TRBV2; J: TRBJ2-1; D: TRBD2; DNA: TGTGCCAGCGGGGGACTAGCGGGAAATTTTGGCGGGGAGCAGTTCTTC; CDR3: CASGGLAGNFGGEQFF